This T cell receptor (beta chain) was found in a study of metastatic and nonmetastatic thyroid tumors. This clone was found a few times. All patients were untreated before thyroid surgery. Per the original data handling: Between-group CDR3 differences, defined by clinicopathological status, yielded a distant-metastasis classifier for papillary thyroid cancer. Via MiXCR, TCRdb re-called the PCR reads. TCRdb's processing, not the authors', yielded these V and J calls. This table holds 11,000 or so clones, 35% to 45% found once. This TCR derives from a female donor with papillary thyroid cancer or a benign thyroid nodule (not recorded which). Some clones in this sample may be carry-over from other donors' samples. The sample comprised tumor tissue.

This chain's CDR3 is CASSRQVQSNEKLFF. The CDR3 DNA is TGTGCCAGCAGTAGACAGGTTCAGAGTAATGAAAAACTGTTTTTT. The chain has TRBV6-1 and TRBJ1-4; D is possibly TRBD1 (6 bases). Looked up from germline, CDR1 is MNHNS and CDR2 is SASEGT. CDR3 length: 15 residues. V was cut by 5 bases and J by 4 bases, with 14 bases left in between.